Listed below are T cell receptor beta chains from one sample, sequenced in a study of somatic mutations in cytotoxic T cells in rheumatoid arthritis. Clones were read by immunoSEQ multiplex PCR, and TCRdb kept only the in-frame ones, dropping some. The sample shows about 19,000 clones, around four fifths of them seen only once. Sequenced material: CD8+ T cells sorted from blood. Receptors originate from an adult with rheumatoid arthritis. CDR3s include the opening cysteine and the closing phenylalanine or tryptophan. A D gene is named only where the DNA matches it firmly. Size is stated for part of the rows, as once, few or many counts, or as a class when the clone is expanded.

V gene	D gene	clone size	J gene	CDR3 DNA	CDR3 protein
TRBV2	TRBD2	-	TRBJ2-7	TGTGCCTGCCTACTACTAGCGGGAGAGCGATACGAGCAGTACTTC	CACLLLAGERYEQYF
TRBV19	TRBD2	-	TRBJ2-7	TGTGCCAGTAGGGATCATAGCGGGAGCGGCTACGAGCAGTACTTC	CASRDHSGSGYEQYF
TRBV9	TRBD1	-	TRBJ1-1	TGTGCCAGCAGCCCAGGGGGTTTGGTAACTGAAGCTTTCTTT	CASSPGGLVTEAFF
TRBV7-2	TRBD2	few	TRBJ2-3	TGTGCCAGCAGCGTTACTCCGGGACTAGCAGATACGCAGTATTTT	CASSVTPGLADTQYF
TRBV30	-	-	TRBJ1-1	TGTGCCTGGACACCGGGAGCAATGAACACTGAAGCTTTCTTT	CAWTPGAMNTEAFF
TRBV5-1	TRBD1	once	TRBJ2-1	TGCGCCAGCAGCTTGGGACAGGGGAGTACGGATGAGCAGTTCTTC	CASSLGQGSTDEQFF
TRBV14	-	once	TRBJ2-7	TGTGCCAGCAGCCAGGGTTACGAGCAGTACTTC	CASSQGYEQYF
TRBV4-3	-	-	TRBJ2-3	TGCGCCAGCAGCCCCGGGGACCTCACAGATACGCAGTATTTT	CASSPGDLTDTQYF
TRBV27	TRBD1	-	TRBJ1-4	TGTGCCAGCAGTCCCTGGACAGGGATTAATGAAAAACTGTTTTTT	CASSPWTGINEKLFF
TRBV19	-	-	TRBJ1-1	TGTGCCAGTAGTTATGCCTATGAAGCTTTCTTT	CASSYAYEAFF
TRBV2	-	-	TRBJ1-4	TGTGCCAGCAGTGGGCTCGACAGCAGTGCTGAAAAACTGTTTTTT	CASSGLDSSAEKLFF
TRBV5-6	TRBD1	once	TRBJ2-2	TGTGCCAGCAGCTTGGCTCTCGACCGGGACAGTAACACCGGGGAGCTGTTTTTT	CASSLALDRDSNTGELFF
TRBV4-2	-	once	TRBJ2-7	TGTGCCAGCAGCCAAGATTACGAGCAGTACTTC	CASSQDYEQYF
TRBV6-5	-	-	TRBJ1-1	TGTGCCAGTAGTCGACAGTGGGGGGCTGAAGCTTTCTTT	CASSRQWGAEAFF
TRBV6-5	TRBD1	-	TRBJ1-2	TGTGCCAGCAGTCCCTTGGGACAGAACTATGGCTACACCTTC	CASSPLGQNYGYTF
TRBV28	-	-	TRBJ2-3	TGTGCCAGCAGCTCCCTTAGCCGGGTTCCAGTTATGGCGCAGTATTTT	CASSSLSRVPVMAQYF
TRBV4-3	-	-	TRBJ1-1	TGCGCCAGCAGCCGCCAAGGGTTTATGAACACTGAAGCTTTCTTT	CASSRQGFMNTEAFF
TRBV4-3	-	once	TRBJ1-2	TGCGCCAGCAGCCAAGATTACCATGGGGCAGCTAACTATGGCTACACCTTC	CASSQDYHGAANYGYTF
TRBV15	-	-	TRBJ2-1	TGTGCCACCAGCCCCCGGCTAAATGAGCAGTTCTTC	CATSPRLNEQFF
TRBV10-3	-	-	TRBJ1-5	TGTGCCATCAGTCCCGGGTTCGCCGATAATCAGCCCCAGCATTTT	CAISPGFADNQPQHF
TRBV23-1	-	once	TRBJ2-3	TGCGCCAGCAGTCAAGGGTGGCTGCAGACAGATACGCAGTATTTT	CASSQGWLQTDTQYF
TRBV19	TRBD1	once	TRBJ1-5	TGTGCCAGTAGTCCGGGACAGGGCTTCAATCAGCCCCAGCATTTT	CASSPGQGFNQPQHF
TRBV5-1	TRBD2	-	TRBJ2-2	TGCGCCAGCAGCCTAAGTGGGACTAGCGGGAGGGCAGCCACCGGGGAGCTGTTTTTT	CASSLSGTSGRAATGELFF
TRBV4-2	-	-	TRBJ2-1	TGTGCCAGCAGCCAAGATGGGGCAGGGGACTCGTTCTTC	CASSQDGAGDSFF
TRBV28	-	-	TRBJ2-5	TGTGCCAGCAGTATTATAGGGTCGACCCAGTACTTC	CASSIIGSTQYF
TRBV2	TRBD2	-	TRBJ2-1	TGTGCCAGCAGTCCGGGACTAGGGTACGATGAGCAGTTCTTC	CASSPGLGYDEQFF
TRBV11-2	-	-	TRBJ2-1	TGTGCCAGCAGTCAGGACCCCGTCCCTCTCGGGGAGCAGTTCTTC	CASSQDPVPLGEQFF
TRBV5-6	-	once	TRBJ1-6	TGTGCCAGCAGCTTAGGCTATAATTCACCCCTCCACTTT	CASSLGYNSPLHF
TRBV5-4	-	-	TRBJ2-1	TGTGCCAGCAGCTTGGGGAATGAGCAGTTCTTC	CASSLGNEQFF
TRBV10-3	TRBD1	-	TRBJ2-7	TGTGCCATCAGTGACCCTGACAGGGGGCTCTCCTACGAGCAGTACTTC	CAISDPDRGLSYEQYF
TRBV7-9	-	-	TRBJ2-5	TGTGCCAGCAGCTTGCTAGGAGCGGAGCAGTACTTC	CASSLLGAEQYF
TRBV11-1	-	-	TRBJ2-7	TGTGCCAGCAGCTTAGTTCTCACCGGCGAGCAGTACTTC	CASSLVLTGEQYF
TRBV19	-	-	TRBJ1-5	TGTGCCAGTAGTATCGCGGGGCAGGGTCAGCCCCAGCATTTT	CASSIAGQGQPQHF
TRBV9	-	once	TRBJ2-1	TGTGCCAGCGTACGAGTGAGCTCCTACAATGAGCAGTTCTTC	CASVRVSSYNEQFF
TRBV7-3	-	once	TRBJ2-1	TGTGCCAGCAGCTTAGAGACTAGCTCCTACAATGAGCAGTTCTTC	CASSLETSSYNEQFF
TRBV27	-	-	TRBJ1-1	TGTGCCAGCAGTTTACCCGGGACTGAAGCTTTCTTT	CASSLPGTEAFF
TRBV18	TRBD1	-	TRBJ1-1	TGTGCCAGCTCACCCAGAACAGGGGGCTACAACACTGAAGCTTTCTTT	CASSPRTGGYNTEAFF
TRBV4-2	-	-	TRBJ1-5	TGTGCCAGCAGCCAAGATGGGCAGGGGTTCTATCAGCCCCAGCATTTT	CASSQDGQGFYQPQHF
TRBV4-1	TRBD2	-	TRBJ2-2	TGCGCCAGCAGCCAGGGGCGGGGGGCCATCACCGGGGAGCTGTTTTTT	CASSQGRGAITGELFF
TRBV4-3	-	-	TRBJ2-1	TGCGCCAGCAGCGCGGCCCTGGGCGGCCTCTACAATGAGCAGTTCTTC	CASSAALGGLYNEQFF
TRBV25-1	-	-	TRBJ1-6	TGTGCCAGCAGTGAAACAGAATGGACAGCCGAGGGATCACCCCTCCACTTT	CASSETEWTAEGSPLHF
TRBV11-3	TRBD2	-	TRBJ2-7	TGTGCCAGCACCCCCAAGGCGGGAGGGCTCTCTTACGAGCAGTACTTC	CASTPKAGGLSYEQYF
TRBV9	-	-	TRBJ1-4	TGTGCCAGCAGCCCACAGGGATCAACTAATGAAAAACTGTTTTTT	CASSPQGSTNEKLFF
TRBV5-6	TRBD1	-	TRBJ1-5	TGTGCCAGCAGCCGACAGGGGCTGGGCAATCAGCCCCAGCATTTT	CASSRQGLGNQPQHF
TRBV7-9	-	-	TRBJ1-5	TGTGCCAGCAGCTTGGGGGGTTGGGGCAATCAGCCCCAGCATTTT	CASSLGGWGNQPQHF
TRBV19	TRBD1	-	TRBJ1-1	TGTGCCAGTAGTACCCGGGACAGGGGGGGTATTGAAGCTTTCTTT	CASSTRDRGGIEAFF
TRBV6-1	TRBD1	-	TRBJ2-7	TGTGCCAGCAGTGAAGTTAGGACAGGGGGTACCGAGCAGTACTTC	CASSEVRTGGTEQYF
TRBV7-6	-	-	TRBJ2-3	TGTGCCAGCAGCAAATCCAGAGCCCGCACAGATACGCAGTATTTT	CASSKSRARTDTQYF
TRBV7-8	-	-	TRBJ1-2	TGTGCCAGCAGCTTAGCGGGGCAGCCCCACTATGGCTACACCTTC	CASSLAGQPHYGYTF
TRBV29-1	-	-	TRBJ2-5	TGCAGCGTTGAAGACGGAGTCAGGGGGGCCCAAGAGACCCAGTACTTC	CSVEDGVRGAQETQYF
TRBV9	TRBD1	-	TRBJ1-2	TGTGCCAGCAGCCCGACAGGGGTCCCCCGCGAAGTCTATGGCTACACCTTC	CASSPTGVPREVYGYTF
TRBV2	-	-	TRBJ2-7	TGTGCCAGCAGTGTACTTGTGGGGGCCGGATACTACGAGCAGTACTTC	CASSVLVGAGYYEQYF
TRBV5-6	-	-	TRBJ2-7	TGTGCCAGCAGCAACGGGCCCGACTCTCGGCAGTACTTC	CASSNGPDSRQYF
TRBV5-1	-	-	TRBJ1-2	TGCGCCAGCAGCTTAGGTACAGGGACAAACTATGGCTACACCTTC	CASSLGTGTNYGYTF
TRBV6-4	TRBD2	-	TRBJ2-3	TGTGCCAGCAGTGACACAGCGGGGGGGTTTCCAGATACGCAGTATTTT	CASSDTAGGFPDTQYF
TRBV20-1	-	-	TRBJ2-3	TGCAGTTTCGAGAGCACAGATACGCAGTATTTT	CSFESTDTQYF
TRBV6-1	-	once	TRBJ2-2	TGTGCCAGCAGCCGGGCCGGACAGTACACCGGGGAGCTGTTTTTT	CASSRAGQYTGELFF